Listed below are T cell receptor beta chains from one sample, sequenced in a study of T-cell memory formation after mild COVID-19. TCRdb reanalysed the 5' RACE reads using MiXCR and keeps one entry per CDR3 protein. The sample consists of around 300,000 distinct CDR3 sequences, 10% to 15% of them appearing once. Sequencing was carried out using PBMCs or a T cell subset sorted from them (not recorded which). Every receptor here comes from a man aged 18 to 35 who had mild COVID-19 (a few samples of this study predate the infection). Cell type and time point are not known. Each CDR3 is given with its conserved first and last residue. Each record gives: J gene, D gene, CDR3 length, V gene, clone size, CDR3 DNA, CDR3 protein. D genes are given only for firm matches. A clone size is listed for some rows: how often the clone was seen (once, few, many), or a class if it is expanded.

TRBJ2-7	-	14	TRBV6-1	-	TGTGCCAGCAGGGACGGGGGTATCTCCTACGAGCAGTACTTC	CASRDGGISYEQYF
TRBJ2-7	TRBD1	12	TRBV20-1	-	TGCAGTGCTGCCTCCGACAGGGGCCGTGCTCACTTC	CSAASDRGRAHF
TRBJ2-3	TRBD2	17	TRBV5-6	-	TGTGCCAGCAGCTTTTTAACTCCGAGCGGGGTTACAGATACGCAGTATTTT	CASSFLTPSGVTDTQYF
TRBJ1-1	-	13	TRBV7-9	few	TGTGCCAGCAGCTTAGCAGGGGAAGGTGAAGCTTTCTTT	CASSLAGEGEAFF
TRBJ2-1	-	15	TRBV4-2	-	TGTGCCAGCAGCCTTGGGCCGGGGGGCCGGAATGAGCAGTTCTTC	CASSLGPGGRNEQFF
TRBJ1-4	-	13	TRBV20-1	-	TGCAGTTCGCAACAGGTCATAAATGAAAAACTGTTTTTT	CSSQQVINEKLFF
TRBJ2-2	TRBD2	15	TRBV7-8	-	TGTGCCAGCAGAGTAGCGGGGGGGAACACCGGGGAGCTGTTTTTT	CASRVAGGNTGELFF
TRBJ2-1	TRBD2	15	TRBV20-1	many	TGCAGTGCTAGAGCGGATGCGGGGGGCCACAATGAGCAGTTCTTC	CSARADAGGHNEQFF
TRBJ2-3	TRBD2	16	TRBV4-2	-	TGTGCCAGCAGCGCCGGACTAGCGGGGGGTCGAGATACGCAGTATTTT	CASSAGLAGGRDTQYF
TRBJ2-6	-	14	TRBV20-1	-	TGCAGTGCTAGAGACGCCTCTGGGGCCAACGTCCTGACTTTC	CSARDASGANVLTF
TRBJ2-1	TRBD1	15	TRBV7-2	-	TGTGCCAGCGGTAGACCAGGGGGCGGGTACAATGAGCAGTTCTTC	CASGRPGGGYNEQFF
TRBJ2-3	-	15	TRBV7-9	few	TGTGCCAGCACCACCGGGGGAGTGAGCACAGATACGCAGTATTTT	CASTTGGVSTDTQYF
TRBJ2-5	-	13	TRBV7-2	few	TGTGCCAGCAACGGTCGTTTCCAAGAGACCCAGTACTTC	CASNGRFQETQYF
TRBJ2-3	TRBD2	15	TRBV20-1	-	TGCAGTGCTAGCCATCGGCGGGGGGACACAGATACGCAGTATTTT	CSASHRRGDTDTQYF
TRBJ2-3	-	16	TRBV4-3	many	TGCGCCAGCAGCAAGGCCCCATTTCCTGTGACAGATACGCAGTATTTT	CASSKAPFPVTDTQYF
TRBJ1-4	-	14	TRBV5-5	-	TGTGCCAGCAGTAACAGGGTTGGAGGAGAAAAACTGTTTTTT	CASSNRVGGEKLFF
TRBJ1-2	-	13	TRBV6-1	-	TGTGCCAGCAGTGAGTCGGACAGCTATGGCTACACCTTC	CASSESDSYGYTF
TRBJ2-2	-	14	TRBV14	-	TGTGCCAGCCGGCGGGGAGAGAGGGCCGGGGAGCTGTTTTTT	CASRRGERAGELFF
TRBJ2-2	-	15	TRBV6-2/TRBV6-3	few	TGTGCCAGCAGTTCCCAGAGGGGATACACCGGGGAGCTGTTTTTT	CASSSQRGYTGELFF
TRBJ2-1	-	12	TRBV5-5	few	TGTGCCAGCAGCACTACGTTCGACTGGCAGTTCTTC	CASSTTFDWQFF
TRBJ2-5	-	18	TRBV2	-	TGTGCCAGCAGACTGCCGCCGGGTGCGCAGGGTGACCGGGAGACCCAGTACTTC	CASRLPPGAQGDRETQYF
TRBJ1-1	-	16	TRBV5-4	-	TGTGCCAGCAGCTTGTCTAGGTCCGCCCTGTACACTGAAGCTTTCTTT	CASSLSRSALYTEAFF
TRBJ2-5	-	12	TRBV6-6	few	TGTGCCAGCGGACAGCAACAAGAGACCCAGTACTTC	CASGQQQETQYF
TRBJ2-6	-	14	TRBV5-1	few	TGCGCCAGCACCCTCCAGGCTGGGGCCAACGTCCTGACTTTC	CASTLQAGANVLTF
TRBJ2-7	TRBD1	13	TRBV28	-	TGTGCCAGCACCCAGGGGGTCCTCTACGAGCAGTACTTC	CASTQGVLYEQYF
TRBJ2-1	TRBD2	16	TRBV2	-	TGTGCCAGCAGTCCGAGTTACCCGGGGGGGCCGTTTGAGCAGTTCTTC	CASSPSYPGGPFEQFF
TRBJ2-5	-	15	TRBV20-1	-	TGCAGTGCTATGTCAGGGGTAGCGGAACAAGAGACCCAGTACTTC	CSAMSGVAEQETQYF
TRBJ2-1	-	15	TRBV5-1	-	TGCGCCAGCAGCTTGGATGGTGGGGTGTACAATGAGCAGTTCTTC	CASSLDGGVYNEQFF
TRBJ2-7	-	13	TRBV12-3/TRBV12-4	-	TGTGCCAGCAGCCCGGGGCCCCAGGGGGAGCAGTACTTC	CASSPGPQGEQYF
TRBJ2-5	-	13	TRBV7-9	many	TGTGCCAGCAGTCGCAGACTTGATGAGGGCCAGTACTTC	CASSRRLDEGQYF
TRBJ2-2	-	15	TRBV5-5	few	TGTGCCAGCAACCTTCTTGGACCGAACACCGGGGAGCTGTTTTTT	CASNLLGPNTGELFF
TRBJ1-2	-	10	TRBV29-1	many	TGCAGCGTTGGAAGACTTGGCTACACCTTC	CSVGRLGYTF
TRBJ2-3	TRBD2	15	TRBV20-1	-	TGCAGTGCTAGAGGGCGGGGGAGTAGCACAGATACGCAGTATTTT	CSARGRGSSTDTQYF
TRBJ2-1	TRBD2	15	TRBV7-9	few	TGTGCCAGCAGCTCCGGACTAGCGGGGGGCTATAAGCAGTTCTTC	CASSSGLAGGYKQFF
TRBJ2-1	TRBD2	13	TRBV7-6	few	TGTGCCAGCAGCTTTACTAGCGCATATGAGCAGTTCTTC	CASSFTSAYEQFF
TRBJ2-5	-	15	TRBV5-6	many	TGTGCCAGCAGCTTGAAGGACGGGGAGGTCGAGACCCAGTACTTC	CASSLKDGEVETQYF
TRBJ2-5	TRBD2	15	TRBV18	-	TGTGCCAGCTCACCTTTAGCGGGGCCACAAGAGACCCAGTACTTC	CASSPLAGPQETQYF
TRBJ2-1	-	19	TRBV25-1	few	TGTGCCAGCAGTGCTCCCAGGGGCCCTCCCCCAGGCTCCTACACTGAGCAGTTCTTC	CASSAPRGPPPGSYTEQFF
TRBJ2-5	TRBD1	15	TRBV20-1	few	TGCAGTGCTAGACGTGGGACAGACTTCCAAGAGACCCAGTACTTC	CSARRGTDFQETQYF
TRBJ2-6	TRBD2	17	TRBV9	many	TGTGCCAGCAGCGTAGTAGCGGGCCCCTCTGGGGCCAACGTCCTGACTTTC	CASSVVAGPSGANVLTF
TRBJ2-7	-	12	TRBV14	-	TGTGCCAGCAGCCAGGAATCCTCCGAGCAGTACTTC	CASSQESSEQYF
TRBJ2-5	-	13	TRBV21-1	few	TGTGCCAGCAGCAAGGCCCAGCAAGAGACCCAGTACTTC	CASSKAQQETQYF
TRBJ1-2	-	18	TRBV6-5	few	TGTGCCAGCAGTTCCTATGGAGGGTCGTCTGGTCCAGGGTATGGCTACACCTTC	CASSSYGGSSGPGYGYTF
TRBJ2-7	TRBD1	16	TRBV5-1	-	TGCGCCAGCAGCTCCGGACAGGGGGTAGGTTCCTACGAGCAGTACTTC	CASSSGQGVGSYEQYF
TRBJ1-4	TRBD1	18	TRBV7-2	once	TGTGCCAGCAGCTTAGGCCACCCGGGACAGGGGTTTGGCGAAAAACTGTTTTTT	CASSLGHPGQGFGEKLFF
TRBJ1-3	-	11	TRBV29-1	few	TGCAGCGTCCTCGTCGGAAACACCATATGTTTT	CSVLVGNTICF
TRBJ1-5	-	13	TRBV12-3/TRBV12-4	-	TGTGCCAGCAGTTTGGAGTTCGATCAGCCCCAGCATTTT	CASSLEFDQPQHF
TRBJ2-1	-	11	TRBV25-1	few	TGTGCCACCTCAGTTACACCCGTTAAGTTCTTC	CATSVTPVKFF
TRBJ2-5	TRBD1	15	TRBV7-2	many	TGTGCCAGCAGCTTACCGACAGGGGGCTTAGAGACCCAGTACTTC	CASSLPTGGLETQYF
TRBJ1-4	-	15	TRBV7-9	-	TGTGCCAGCAGCGGAACAGGGCAATTTCGAGAAAAACTGTTTTTT	CASSGTGQFREKLFF
TRBJ2-2	TRBD1	15	TRBV11-3	-	TGTGCCAGCAGCCCACAGGGGGCTGACACCGGGGAGCTGTTTTTT	CASSPQGADTGELFF
TRBJ1-2	-	13	TRBV7-2	-	TGTGCCAGCAGCTTCCGGGAATACTATGGCTACACCTTC	CASSFREYYGYTF
TRBJ2-1	TRBD2	17	TRBV24-1	few	TGTGCCACCAGTGACTCCCCCGGGAGGGGGGAGCACAATGAGCAGTTCTTC	CATSDSPGRGEHNEQFF
TRBJ1-2	-	15	TRBV28	-	TGTGCCAGCAGTTTATCGGACAGAGCTAACTATGGCTACACCTTC	CASSLSDRANYGYTF
TRBJ2-5	-	16	TRBV12-3/TRBV12-4	-	TGTGCCAGCAGTTCCCGTGGGGGACCCCTTCAAGAGACCCAGTACTTC	CASSSRGGPLQETQYF